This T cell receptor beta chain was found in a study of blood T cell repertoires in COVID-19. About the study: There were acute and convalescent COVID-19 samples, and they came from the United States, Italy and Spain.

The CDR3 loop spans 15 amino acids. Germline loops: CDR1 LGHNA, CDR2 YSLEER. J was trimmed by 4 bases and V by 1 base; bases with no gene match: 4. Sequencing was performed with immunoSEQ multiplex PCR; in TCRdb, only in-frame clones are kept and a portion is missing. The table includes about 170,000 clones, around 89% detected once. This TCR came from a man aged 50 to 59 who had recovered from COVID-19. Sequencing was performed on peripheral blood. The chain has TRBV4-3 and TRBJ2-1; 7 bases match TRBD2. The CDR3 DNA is TGCGCCAGCAGCCAAGCGACTAGCAGATACAATGAGCAGTTCTTC. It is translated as CASSQATSRYNEQFF.